This T cell receptor beta chain derives from a study of shared clonotypes between healthy human individuals. Sequenced by immunoSEQ multiplex PCR; TCRdb stores in-frame clones only, minus some. The sample holds 1,400,000 or so clones, approximately 98.5% seen once. Unmatched junction bases numbered 6, after V lost 3 bases and J lost 2 bases. Germline CDR1 SGHKS, CDR2 YYEKEE (reference sequence). The CDR3 runs 17 residues. The V call is TRBV5-5, the J call TRBJ2-5; 14 bases line up with TRBD2. The receptor was isolated from a man aged 25 to 45 in good health. The specimen was naive CD4+ T cells sorted from blood. Documented subset: CD45RA+ positively selected. CDR3 bases: TGTGCCAGCAGCTACCGACTAGCGGGAGGGCATCAAGAGACCCAGTACTTC. Residues: CASSYRLAGGHQETQYF.